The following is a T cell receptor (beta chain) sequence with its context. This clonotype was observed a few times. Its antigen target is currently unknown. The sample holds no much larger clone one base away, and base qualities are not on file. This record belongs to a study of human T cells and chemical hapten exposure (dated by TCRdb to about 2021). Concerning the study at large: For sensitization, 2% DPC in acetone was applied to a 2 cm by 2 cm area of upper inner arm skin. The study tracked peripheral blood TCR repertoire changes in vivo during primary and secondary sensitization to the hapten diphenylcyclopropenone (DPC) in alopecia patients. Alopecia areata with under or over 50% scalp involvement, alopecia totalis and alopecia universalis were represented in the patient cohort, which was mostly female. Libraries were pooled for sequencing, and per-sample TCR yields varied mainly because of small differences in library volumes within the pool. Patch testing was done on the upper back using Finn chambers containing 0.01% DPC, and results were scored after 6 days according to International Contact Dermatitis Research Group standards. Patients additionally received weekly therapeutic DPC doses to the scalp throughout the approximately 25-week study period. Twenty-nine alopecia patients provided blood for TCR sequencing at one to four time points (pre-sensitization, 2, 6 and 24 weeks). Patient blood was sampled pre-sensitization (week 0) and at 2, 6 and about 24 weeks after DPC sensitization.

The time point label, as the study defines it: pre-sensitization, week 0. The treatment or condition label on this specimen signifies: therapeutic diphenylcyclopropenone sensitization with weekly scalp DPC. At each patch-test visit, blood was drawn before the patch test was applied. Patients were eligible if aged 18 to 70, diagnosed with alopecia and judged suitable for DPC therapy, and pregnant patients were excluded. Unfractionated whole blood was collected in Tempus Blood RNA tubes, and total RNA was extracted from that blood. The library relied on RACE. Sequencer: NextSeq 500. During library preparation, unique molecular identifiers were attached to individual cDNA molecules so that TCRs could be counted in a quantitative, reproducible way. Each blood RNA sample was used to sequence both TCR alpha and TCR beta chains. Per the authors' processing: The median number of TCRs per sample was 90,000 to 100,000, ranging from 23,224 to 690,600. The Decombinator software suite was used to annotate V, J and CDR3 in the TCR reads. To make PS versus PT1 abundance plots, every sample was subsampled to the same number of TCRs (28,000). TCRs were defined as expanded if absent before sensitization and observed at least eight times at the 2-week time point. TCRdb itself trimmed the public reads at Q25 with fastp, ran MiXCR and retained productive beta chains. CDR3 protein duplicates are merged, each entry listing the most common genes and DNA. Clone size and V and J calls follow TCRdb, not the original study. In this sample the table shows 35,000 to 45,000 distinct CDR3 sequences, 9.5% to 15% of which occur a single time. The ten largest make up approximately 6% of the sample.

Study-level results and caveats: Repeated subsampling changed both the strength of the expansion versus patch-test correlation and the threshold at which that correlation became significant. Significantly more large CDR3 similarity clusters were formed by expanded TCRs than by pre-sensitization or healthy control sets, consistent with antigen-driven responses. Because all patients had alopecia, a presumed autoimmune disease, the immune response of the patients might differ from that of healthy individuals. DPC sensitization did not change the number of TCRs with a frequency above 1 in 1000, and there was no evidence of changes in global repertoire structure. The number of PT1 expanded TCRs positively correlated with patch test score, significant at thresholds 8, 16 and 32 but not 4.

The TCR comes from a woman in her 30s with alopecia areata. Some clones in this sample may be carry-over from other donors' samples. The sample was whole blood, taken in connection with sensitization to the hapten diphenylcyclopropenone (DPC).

The CDR3 is CASSPGTIVYEQYF. The nucleotide sequence reads TGTGCCAGCAGTCCCGGGACTATCGTGTACGAGCAGTACTTC. Recombination connected TRBV12-3 or TRBV12-4 to TRBJ2-7, with 7 bases aligning to TRBD2. From the cysteine up to the phenylalanine, the CDR3 has a length of 14 residues. Kept here is only the CDR3 DNA, which spans 42 bases and is read in frame from base 1. Trimming leaves V shorter by 5 bases and J shorter by 4 bases, with the junction holding 8 bases beyond the gene matches.